This T cell receptor (beta chain) is from a study of cytomegalovirus exposure and HLA in healthy donors. The CDR3 is 14 amino acids. The germline V and J ends were trimmed by 0 bases and 9 bases, with 14 bases remaining between them. Germline V gene data show CDR1 as MGHRA and CDR2 as YSYEKL. Donors were ostensibly healthy at sampling, although undocumented immune exposures were probable. Broader study findings: TCR beta sequences reportedly predicted most subjects' HLA-A and HLA-B alleles accurately.

PCR was performed using 60 Vbeta and 13 Jbeta primers. TCRdb keeps only in-frame clones here, not all; method: immunoSEQ multiplex PCR. The sample holds about 270,000 clones, 72% seen once. With respect to this clone: Its antigen remains unknown.

The specimen sequenced was PBMCs. This clonotype was obtained from a female donor in good health and CMV-seronegative. The rearrangement uses TRBV4-1 and TRBJ2-5, with D possibly being TRBD1 (6 bases). Here the CDR3 DNA reads TGCGCCAGCAGCCAAGAACTGACAGGAGGAGCCCAGTACTTC. This gives the protein CASSQELTGGAQYF.